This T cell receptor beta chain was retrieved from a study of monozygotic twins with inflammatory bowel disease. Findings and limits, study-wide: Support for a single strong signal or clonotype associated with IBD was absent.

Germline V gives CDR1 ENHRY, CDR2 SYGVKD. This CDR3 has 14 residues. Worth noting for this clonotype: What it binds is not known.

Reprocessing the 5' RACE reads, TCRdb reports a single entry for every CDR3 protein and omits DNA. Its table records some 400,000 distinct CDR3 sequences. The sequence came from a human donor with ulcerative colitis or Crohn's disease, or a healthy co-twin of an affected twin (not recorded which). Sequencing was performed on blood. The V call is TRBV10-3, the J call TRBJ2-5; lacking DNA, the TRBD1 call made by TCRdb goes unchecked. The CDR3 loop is CAISDRDIEETQYF.